This entry is about one TCR beta chain. This sample was taken from a study of blood T cell repertoires in COVID-19. The germline V gene has CDR1 SGHAT and CDR2 FQNNGV. J was trimmed by 14 bases and V by 0 bases; bases with no gene match: 2. This CDR3 comprises 12 residues. Cohort placement rested on clinical history that participants reported themselves. Method: immunoSEQ multiplex PCR; TCRdb's copy keeps in-frame clones and lacks some. Found here are more than 200,000 clones, over 75% of them singletons; the top ten hold about 7.2%. Material: PBMCs or T cells enriched from blood (not recorded which). The clonotype was recovered from a woman aged 40 to 50 with acute COVID-19. This chain links TRBV11-2 with TRBJ2-3; 10 bases map to TRBD1. CDR3 bases: TGTGCCAGCAGCTTAGATGGGACAGGGGTGTATTTT. This codes for CASSLDGTGVYF.